This TCR beta chain was identified during a study of T cells in localized non-small cell lung cancer. Findings and limits, study-wide: Heterogeneity is still possible, as just one tumor region was sequenced. Paired adjacent lung recovered a median roughly 56 of the top 100 tumor clones.

The CDR3 has 14 residues. CDR1 and CDR2 (germline): SGHDN, FVKESK. V lost 2 bases and J 3 bases, leaving 10 bases between the germline ends. TCRdb's copy holds only in-frame clones and misses some; the assay was immunoSEQ multiplex PCR. The repertoire holds fewer than 2,500 clones, with 36% as singletons. As concerns this clone: As yet, its antigen is unknown.

This TCR was recovered from a man aged 40 to 70 with stage I lung adenocarcinoma. The V call is TRBV14, the J call TRBJ2-5, with D possibly matching TRBD1 (6 bases). This sample comprised lung tumor tissue, obtained before any cancer treatment. The CDR3: CASSQWAGEETQYF. The CDR3 DNA is TGTGCCAGCAGCCAATGGGCAGGGGAAGAGACCCAGTACTTC.